One and the same sample provided the 15 T cell receptor beta chains below, sequenced in a study of prognosis after radiotherapy for stage I lung cancer. Researchers used two-round multiplex PCR to amplify TCR beta CDR3 starting from genomic DNA. First-round PCR employed TRBV- and TRBJ-specific primers for each gene. TCRdb processed the multiplex PCR reads anew with MiXCR; each CDR3 protein has one entry. The repertoire holds 30,000 to 40,000 distinct CDR3 sequences, with about 34% as singletons. The sample was PBMCs, taken before or after stereotactic body radiation therapy (not recorded which). These receptors all come from a donor aged 50 or older with non-small cell lung cancer.

This clonotype showed up many times. The chain recombines TRBV19 with TRBJ1-5; D remains unclear. CDR1 is LNHDA and CDR2 is SQIVND in the germline V gene (reference sequence). V was cut by 4 bases and J by 0 bases, with 10 bases left in between. This CDR3 comprises 15 residues. This chain's CDR3 is CASSRGRTSNQPQHF. In DNA form, the CDR3 reads TGTGCCAGTAGTAGAGGCAGAACTAGCAATCAGCCCCAGCATTTT.

This clonotype was recorded many times. This chain connects TRBV30 to TRBJ1-2; D is undetermined. The CDR3 runs 13 residues. Germline V CDR1 and CDR2: GTSNPN, SVGIG (reference sequence). V gave up 5 bases and J gave up 5 bases, with 15 bases separating them. This CDR3 is CAWDFPNAYGYTF. The CDR3 DNA sequence: TGTGCCTGGGACTTTCCCAACGCGTATGGCTACACCTTC.

This clonotype was found many times. The V and J genes are TRBV28 and TRBJ1-4; D might be TRBD1 (6 bases). V lost 6 bases to trimming and J lost 6 bases, with 11 bases between them. This CDR3 has 13 residues. Germline V lookup: CDR1 MDHEN, CDR2 SYDVKM. The CDR3 loop reads CASSQGRDEKLFF. Here the CDR3 DNA reads TGTGCCAGCAGCCAGGGGCGGGATGAAAAACTGTTTTTT.

This clonotype was seen at least ten times. The V call is TRBV15, the J call TRBJ2-1, with 10 bases that match TRBD1. The CDR3 spans 18 residues. The J segment lost 9 bases and the V segment lost 0 bases, leaving 14 bases of the junction unmatched. The germline V gene encodes CDR1 LNHNV and CDR2 YYDKDF (reference sequence). CDR3 DNA sequence: TGTGCCACCAGCAGAGATTCGGGACAGGGGCGTTTGGAGCCTGAGCAGTTCTTC. Protein: CATSRDSGQGRLEPEQFF.

The sample holds many counts of this clonotype. The chain has TRBV5-1 and TRBJ2-2; D uncertain. CDR1 is SGHRS, CDR2 YFSETQ, per germline. The CDR3 loop spans 12 amino acids. The V end was cut by 3 bases, the J end by 7 bases, with 7 bases between. The CDR3 sequence: CASSSQFGELFF. Here the CDR3 DNA reads TGCGCCAGCAGCTCTCAGTTCGGGGAGCTGTTTTTT.

This clonotype showed up many times. The rearrangement joins TRBV30 to TRBJ1-2; the D is unclear. Trimming took off 3 bases at V and 3 bases at J, with 8 bases between the two ends. Germline CDR1 GTSNPN, CDR2 SVGIG (reference sequence). This CDR3 region has 12 residues. The CDR3 region is CAWSLVYYGYTF. The CDR3 DNA is TGTGCCTGGAGCCTCGTTTACTATGGCTACACCTTC.

A word on this clonotype: With a much larger clone just one base away, this may be a read error. The chain carries TRBV7-8 and TRBJ1-5, with 9 bases matching TRBD1. The CDR3 totals 17 residues. The germline CDR1 and CDR2 sequences are SGHVS and FQNEAQ. J gave up 3 bases and V 7 bases, and 13 bases lay outside the gene matches. CDR3 amino acids: CASILSGTGFNNQPQHF. CDR3 coding DNA: TGTGCCAGCATTTTATCCGGGACAGGGTTTAACAATCAGCCCCAGCATTTT.

This clonotype has at least ten counts. This chain uses TRBV19 with TRBJ2-7; 9 bases are a match to TRBD1. CDR1 is LNHDA, CDR2 SQIVND, per germline (reference sequence). V shed 6 bases and J 2 bases; nucleotides not matched to a gene: 17. The CDR3 runs 18 residues. CDR3 protein: CASSDQFTAGTGTYEQYF. Written as DNA, the CDR3 is TGTGCCAGTAGCGACCAATTTACCGCCGGGACAGGGACCTACGAGCAGTACTTC.

Ten or more counts support this clonotype. CDR3 in amino acids: CAWSTGSGTDTQYF. The CDR3 DNA sequence: TGTGCCTGGAGTACCGGTTCCGGCACAGATACGCAGTATTTT. The V call is TRBV30, the J call TRBJ2-3; D is unclear. V lost 2 bases to trimming and J lost 1 base, with 10 bases between them. The CDR3 sequence is 14 residues long. From germline, CDR1 is GTSNPN and CDR2 SVGIG (reference sequence).

There are many counts of this clonotype. The V and J genes are TRBV14 and TRBJ2-7; the match to TRBD2 covers 9 bases. Germline lookup yields CDR1 SGHDN and CDR2 FVKESK. The CDR3 totals 14 residues. With 0 bases clipped from V and 12 bases from J, the junction kept 9 bases outside the gene matches. CDR3 residues: CASSQELAGGPPYF. CDR3 nucleotides: TGTGCCAGCAGCCAAGAACTGGCGGGAGGGCCTCCGTACTTC.

For this clonotype: The junction shows a germline mismatch at one end, possibly a read error. The chain has TRBV20-1 and TRBJ2-6, with 10 bases aligning to TRBD2. Germline V gene data show CDR1 as DFQATT and CDR2 as SNEGSKA (reference sequence). This CDR3 is 17 amino acids long. The CDR3 coding sequence is TGCAGTACTAGCACTAGCGGGACCATCTCTGGTGCCAACGTCCTGACTTTC. Translating it yields CSTSTSGTISGANVLTF.

Worth noting for this clonotype: A far larger clone is just one base off, so this is likely a read error. J is TRBJ2-2 and V is TRBV7-9; D gene ambiguous. Germline V lookup: CDR1 SEHNR, CDR2 FQNEAQ (reference sequence). The CDR3 runs to 15 residues. V lost 1 base and J 7 bases, leaving 13 bases between the germline ends. The CDR3 bases are TGTGCCAGCAGCTTAGATTCCGGGTTTTTCGGGGAGCTGTTTTTT. Its translation: CASSLDSGFFGELFF.

This clonotype showed up many times. The chain has TRBV7-9 and TRBJ2-7; 7 bases are a match to TRBD2. With 1 base clipped from V and 11 bases from J, the junction kept 5 bases outside the gene matches. This CDR3 contains 12 residues. Germline CDR1 and CDR2: SEHNR and FQNEAQ (reference sequence). CDR3 DNA sequence: TGTGCCAGCAGCTTAGGGGACCGGGAGGAGTACTTC. Its protein is CASSLGDREEYF.

Ten or more counts support this clonotype. The V and J genes are TRBV19 and TRBJ2-5, with TRBD2 as a possible D gene (5 bases). Looked up from germline, CDR1 is LNHDA and CDR2 is SQIVND (reference sequence). The V gene lost 5 bases and the J gene lost 2 bases, with 9 bases spanning the gap. The CDR3 is 13 amino acids. CDR3 protein: CASSGGVQETQYF. CDR3 in DNA: TGTGCCAGTAGTGGAGGAGTACAAGAGACCCAGTACTTC.

The chain joins TRBV10-3 to TRBJ2-3; D might be TRBD1 (5 bases). Germline CDR1 is ENHRY and CDR2 is SYGVKD. This CDR3 is built from 16 residues. V was trimmed by 3 bases and J by 5 bases, leaving 18 bases between them. Written as DNA, the CDR3 is TGTGCCATCAGTGACCGCGGACATGGTGCGAAAGATACGCAGTATTTT. Its protein is CAISDRGHGAKDTQYF.